One and the same sample provided the 9 T cell receptor beta chains below, sequenced in a study of cytomegalovirus exposure and HLA in healthy donors. This table comes from immunoSEQ multiplex PCR, and its TCRdb copy is limited to in-frame clones, with some not included. The data show over 250,000 clones, about 86% seen once. The sequenced sample consisted of PBMCs. These receptor sequences come from a woman aged 18-29 years in good health and CMV-seronegative.

The chain is built from TRBV19 and TRBJ1-5, with 10 bases fitting TRBD1. This CDR3 comprises 14 residues. CDR1 is LNHDA and CDR2 is SQIVND in the germline V gene (reference sequence). CDR3 DNA sequence: TGTGGGACAGGGGGGTCTAGTCGGGATCAGCCCCAGCATTTT. The encoded protein is CGTGGSSRDQPQHF.

The V and J genes are TRBV30 and TRBJ2-7; 10 bases line up with TRBD2. With 3 bases clipped from V and 6 bases from J, the junction kept 8 bases outside the gene matches. The length of the CDR3 is 14 residues. CDR1 is GTSNPN and CDR2 is SVGIG in the germline V gene (reference sequence). Here the CDR3 DNA reads TGTGCCTGGAGAAAAGCGGGAGGGCCCCCCGAGCAGTACTTC. This gives the protein CAWRKAGGPPEQYF.

The chain couples TRBV5-6 to TRBJ2-3; TRBD2 agrees at 10 bases. In germline, CDR1 is SGHDT, CDR2 YYEEEE. Trimming cost V 0 bases and J 5 bases; bases outside gene matches: 6. The CDR3 spans 16 residues. The DNA of the CDR3 is TGTGCCAGCAGCTTGGGTCTAGCGGGAGTTCAAGATACGCAGTATTTT. Translation gives CASSLGLAGVQDTQYF.

V usage is TRBV10-1 and J usage is TRBJ2-1, with D maybe TRBD1 (6 bases). The germline V gene has CDR1 WNHNN and CDR2 SYGVQD (reference sequence). Trimming pared 4 bases from V and 5 bases from J, leaving 15 bases between. The CDR3 has 15 residues. The CDR3 bases are TGCGCCAGCAGTGGACCCGGGACAAAACACAATGAGCAGTTCTTC. Protein product: CASSGPGTKHNEQFF.

This clone was seen only once. The rearrangement uses TRBV7-8 and TRBJ2-7; the match to TRBD1 covers 8 bases. The CDR3 consists of 13 residues. Germline loops: CDR1 SGHVS, CDR2 FQNEAQ. V shed 6 bases, J shed 5 bases, and the junction held 6 bases outside the gene matches. CDR3 protein: CASRPDRDHEQYF. The DNA for the CDR3 is TGTGCCAGCAGACCGGACAGGGACCACGAGCAGTACTTC.

The chain recombines TRBV6-5 with TRBJ1-6; no clear D gene. The germline V gene has CDR1 MNHEY and CDR2 SVGAGI. Trimming left V 5 bases short and J 0 bases short, with 8 bases between. The CDR3 extends over 15 amino acids. This CDR3 reads CASSAGSSYNSPLHF. CDR3 nucleotide sequence: TGTGCCAGCAGTGCCGGGAGCTCCTATAATTCACCCCTCCACTTT.

The chain joins TRBV5-4 to TRBJ2-7, with D possibly being TRBD2 (5 bases). This CDR3 contains 11 residues. Trimming removed 0 bases at V and 7 bases at J, with 5 bases between. Germline-derived CDR1 and CDR2 are SGHNT and YYREEE (reference sequence). CDR3 sequence (DNA): TGTGCCAGCAGCTTGGGAGGGGAGCAGTACTTC. This encodes CASSLGGEQYF.

The chain employs TRBV6-5 and TRBJ1-1; 8 nucleotides agree with TRBD1. The CDR3 has 15 amino acids. The V gene end was trimmed by 0 bases and the J gene end by 5 bases; junction bases not matched to a gene: 5. The germline V gene encodes CDR1 MNHEY and CDR2 SVGAGI. The CDR3 sequence: CASSYSTGGRTEAFF. In DNA form, the CDR3 reads TGTGCCAGCAGTTACTCAACAGGGGGTCGGACTGAAGCTTTCTTT.

This chain uses TRBV28 with TRBJ2-7; 8 nucleotides agree with TRBD2. CDR1 and CDR2 (germline): MDHEN, SYDVKM. V lost 8 bases to trimming and J lost 1 base; unmatched junction nucleotides: 10. This CDR3 is built from 15 residues. The CDR3 nucleotides read TGTGCCAGCGCGGGGGGCGGGGGCCATTCCTACGAGCAGTACTTC. It encodes CASAGGGGHSYEQYF.